Presented here are 20 T cell receptor beta chains from one specimen sequenced in a study of cytomegalovirus exposure and HLA in healthy donors. The PCR had 60 Vbeta and 13 Jbeta primers. Clones were sequenced by immunoSEQ multiplex PCR, and TCRdb holds only the in-frame ones, with some missing. Of 280,000 or so clones in the sample, approximately 90% were seen once. The sample consisted of PBMCs. The origin of the receptors is a woman younger than 30 in good health and CMV-seronegative.

V usage is TRBV27 and J usage is TRBJ1-6; the match to TRBD1 covers 7 bases. The trim removed 5 bases at V and 7 bases at J, leaving 5 bases unmatched. The CDR3 length is 14 residues. Germline CDR1 is MNHEY and CDR2 is SMNVEV (reference sequence). DNA for the CDR3: TGTGCCAGCAGTCTAGGGACAGCCAATTCACCCCTCCACTTT. Translated: CASSLGTANSPLHF.

This clone has only one observation. The V and J genes are TRBV29-1 and TRBJ2-7; D gene uncertain. CDR3 length: 11 amino acids. Germline loops: CDR1 SQVTM, CDR2 ANQGSEA. Trimming shortened V by 7 bases and J by 4 bases, and 11 bases separated the two germline ends. The CDR3 bases are TGCAGCGCTAGAAATTCGTACGAGCAGTACTTC. It is translated as CSARNSYEQYF.

Details on this clone: This specimen includes other DNA sequences encoding the same CDR3. This rearrangement joins TRBV18 to TRBJ1-1; perhaps TRBD1 as D (5 bases). The V end lost 5 bases, the J end lost 0 bases, and 7 bases lay between the germline ends. CDR1 is KGHSH and CDR2 is LQKENI in the germline V gene. The CDR3 length is 13 residues. In nucleotides, the CDR3 is TGTGCCAGCTCATCGACAGTGAACACTGAAGCTTTCTTT. Residues: CASSSTVNTEAFF.

The chain joins TRBV6-1 to TRBJ1-2, with D possibly TRBD1 on 6 matching bases. V was clipped by 2 bases and J by 7 bases, with 20 bases between them. The CDR3 is made up of 16 amino acids. The germline V gene has CDR1 MNHNS and CDR2 SASEGT. The CDR3 bases are TGTGCCAGCAGTGAATGGGGAGGGGGGGTACAGGGTGGCTACACCTTC. Translation: CASSEWGGGVQGGYTF.

This chain links TRBV14 with TRBJ2-5; 7 nucleotides align to TRBD1. The CDR3 runs 15 residues. Germline CDR1 is SGHDN and CDR2 is FVKESK. Unmatched junction bases numbered 6, after V lost 0 bases and J lost 5 bases. The CDR3 loop is CASSQDRGLVETQYF. The CDR3, as DNA: TGTGCCAGCAGCCAAGACAGGGGGTTGGTGGAGACCCAGTACTTC.

DNA of the CDR3: TGTGCCACAGCCCCCCAGGGGGGTATAGGAAACACCATATATTTT. This encodes CATAPQGGIGNTIYF. The rearrangement joins TRBV27 to TRBJ1-3; 7 nucleotides match TRBD1. This CDR3 has 15 residues. J lost 4 bases, V lost 10 bases, and 13 bases had no gene match. Germline CDR1 MNHEY, CDR2 SMNVEV (reference sequence).

V and J are TRBV5-1 and TRBJ1-2, with 9 nucleotides matching TRBD1. This CDR3 is built from 14 residues. V lost 5 bases and J lost 8; bases outside the gene matches: 10. Germline CDR1 and CDR2: SGHRS and YFSETQ. The CDR3 DNA follows: TGCGCCAGCAGTCCGGGACAGGGTCCTCAGGGCTACACCTTC. This codes for CASSPGQGPQGYTF. The full variable domain, completed using reference TRBV5-1 and TRBJ1-2, is KAGVTQTPRYLIKTRGQQVTLSCSPISGHRSVSWYQQTPGQGLQFLFEYFSETQRNKGNFPGRFSGRQFSNSRSEMNVSTLELGDSALYLCASSPGQGPQGYTFGSGTRLTVV.

The chain employs TRBV11-2 and TRBJ2-2, with 7 nucleotides matching TRBD1. CDR1 and CDR2 from the germline V gene are SGHAT and FQNNGV. This CDR3 region has 13 residues. The ends lost 10 bases at V and 4 bases at J; junction bases unmatched: 6. In DNA form, the CDR3 reads TGTGCCACCGACAGGGTCGGCACCGGGGAGCTGTTTTTT. This codes for CATDRVGTGELFF.

This clone has more than one count but fewer than ten. The chain is built from TRBV7-8 and TRBJ2-5; possible D gene TRBD2, 7 bases. The CDR3 is 13 residues long. With 6 bases removed from V and 4 bases from J, the gap between germline ends came to 12 bases. Germline V CDR1 and CDR2: SGHVS, FQNEAQ. The CDR3 nucleotides read TGTGCCAGCAGTGGGGGGGCGAGAGAGACCCAGTACTTC. Residues: CASSGGARETQYF.

CDR3 nucleotide sequence: TGTGCCAGCAGTTCGGACACGCTCCGCTCTGGAAACACCATATATTTT. This encodes CASSSDTLRSGNTIYF. This chain connects TRBV28 to TRBJ1-3, with D possibly being TRBD1 (5 bases). The CDR3 totals 16 residues. Germline lookup yields CDR1 MDHEN and CDR2 SYDVKM. Trimming pared 4 bases from V and 0 bases from J, leaving 13 bases between. Full variable domain (rest looked up from reference TRBV28 and TRBJ1-3): DVKVTQSSRYLVKRTGEKVFLECVQDMDHENMFWYRQDPGLGLRLIYFSYDVKMKEKGDIPEGYSVSREKKERFSLILESASTNQTSMYLCASSSDTLRSGNTIYFGEGSWLTVV.

CDR3 nucleotides: TGTGCCAGCAGCCAGGCTTGGTACAATGAGCAGTTCTTC. Translating it yields CASSQAWYNEQFF. The chain has TRBV5-6 and TRBJ2-1; D not certain. The CDR3 is made up of 13 amino acids. Trimming shortened V by 4 bases and J by 4 bases, and 9 bases separated the two germline ends. Germline CDR1 is SGHDT and CDR2 is YYEEEE.

This rearrangement joins TRBV7-9 to TRBJ1-6; 8 bases fit TRBD1. V dropped 5 bases and J dropped 11; count of bases not matched to a gene: 14. The germline V gene has CDR1 SEHNR and CDR2 FQNEAQ (reference sequence). CDR3 length: 16 amino acids. For the CDR3, the DNA is TGTGCCAGCAGCCATGGGGGCGGACAGGGAATTCCACCCCTCCACTTT. Its protein is CASSHGGGQGIPPLHF. Filled out from reference TRBV7-9 and TRBJ1-6, the complete variable domain reads DTGVSQNPRHKITKRGQNVTFRCDPISEHNRLYWYRQTLGQGPEFLTYFQNEAQLEKSRLLSDRFSAERPKGSFSTLEIQRTEQGDSAMYLCASSHGGGQGIPPLHFGNGTRLTVT.

The chain is built from TRBV2 and TRBJ2-5; 11 positions match TRBD2. Germline V gene data show CDR1 as SNHLY and CDR2 as FYNNEI. The ends lost 5 bases at V and 3 bases at J; junction bases unmatched: 5. This CDR3 spans 15 amino acids. DNA of the CDR3: TGTGCCAGCAGTCCTAGCGGGGGGTATGAAGAGACCCAGTACTTC. Its translation is CASSPSGGYEETQYF.

This clone has only one observation. The chain is built from TRBV11-2 and TRBJ1-3; the D is unclear. V was cut by 2 bases and J by 0 bases, with 5 bases left in between. This CDR3 is built from 14 residues. The V gene's germline CDR1 is SGHAT and CDR2 FQNNGV. This CDR3 reads CASSLLFSGNTIYF. The CDR3 DNA reads TGTGCCAGCAGCTTACTGTTCTCTGGAAACACCATATATTTT.

This clone has only a few counts. The chain is built from TRBV29-1 and TRBJ1-1, with 7 bases aligning to TRBD1. The CDR3 runs 14 residues. V was pared by 3 bases and J by 0 bases, with 4 bases of the junction left unmatched. Germline V CDR1 and CDR2: SQVTM, ANQGSEA. The DNA of the CDR3 is TGCAGCGTTGAGAGGGACAGCCTGAACACTGAAGCTTTCTTT. It specifies CSVERDSLNTEAFF.

This clone has a single count. The genes are TRBV4-1 and TRBJ1-5, with 9 positions matching TRBD1. V shed 4 bases, J shed 4 bases, and the junction held 5 bases outside the gene matches. CDR3 length: 15 residues. CDR1 and CDR2 from the germline V gene are MGHRA and YSYEKL. In DNA form, the CDR3 reads TGCGCCAGCAGCCGCCGACAGGGGGATAATCAGCCCCAGCATTTT. This codes for CASSRRQGDNQPQHF.

The chain carries TRBV28 and TRBJ2-1, with TRBD1 matching 9 bases. The V gene's germline CDR1 is MDHEN and CDR2 SYDVKM. The V and J ends lost 5 bases and 14 bases, in that order; junction bases with no gene match: 13. This CDR3 is built from 14 residues. CDR3: CASSDGQGLRREFF. The CDR3 DNA reads TGTGCCAGCAGTGATGGACAGGGGCTACGCCGGGAGTTCTTC.

This sequence joins TRBV5-6 and TRBJ2-1; 8 bases fit TRBD2. The CDR3 is 16 amino acids. Germline CDR1 SGHDT, CDR2 YYEEEE. The J segment lost 6 bases and the V segment lost 4 bases, leaving 12 bases of the junction unmatched. The CDR3, as DNA: TGTGCCAGCAGCCCCACCCGGCTAGCGGGTTTCAATGAGCAGTTCTTC. This translates into CASSPTRLAGFNEQFF.

The chain joins TRBV7-9 to TRBJ1-2, with D possibly TRBD1 on 6 matching bases. CDR1 and CDR2 from the germline V gene are SEHNR and FQNEAQ (reference sequence). The germline V and J ends were trimmed by 4 bases and 5 bases, with 17 bases remaining between them. The CDR3 consists of 15 residues. The CDR3 DNA is TGTGCCAGCAGCTCCCCGGGACAACTCGCATATGGCTACACCTTC. It codes for CASSSPGQLAYGYTF.

As for this clone: A read error may produce the germline difference seen at one junction end. The chain combines TRBV11-2 with TRBJ2-7; TRBD2 is a possible D gene (5 bases). Germline CDR1 is SGHAT and CDR2 is FQNNGV. CDR3 length: 14 residues. CDR3: CAGSLRGQHYEQYF. The CDR3 DNA sequence: TGTGCCGGCAGCTTAAGAGGGCAGCACTACGAGCAGTACTTC.